This TCR beta chain was captured in a study of CD8+ T cells in alopecia areata. It was cDNA, reverse transcribed from extracted RNA, that served as the sequencing template. This table comes from immunoSEQ multiplex PCR, and its TCRdb copy is limited to in-frame clones, with some not included. The sample records hundreds of thousands of clones, under 70% being singletons. V dropped 0 bases and J dropped 3 bases, with 15 bases sitting between them. The CDR3 is 17 amino acids. CDR1 LGHNA and CDR2 YSLEER come from the germline V gene. The clonotype comes from a human donor with alopecia areata. The V and J genes are TRBV4-3 and TRBJ2-1; D is unclear. The sample here was CD4+ T cells sorted from blood, taken at week 0. CDR3 nucleotide sequence: TGCGCCAGCAGCCAAGACAACACCCGCCGGATCTACAATGAGCAGTTCTTC. As protein: CASSQDNTRRIYNEQFF.